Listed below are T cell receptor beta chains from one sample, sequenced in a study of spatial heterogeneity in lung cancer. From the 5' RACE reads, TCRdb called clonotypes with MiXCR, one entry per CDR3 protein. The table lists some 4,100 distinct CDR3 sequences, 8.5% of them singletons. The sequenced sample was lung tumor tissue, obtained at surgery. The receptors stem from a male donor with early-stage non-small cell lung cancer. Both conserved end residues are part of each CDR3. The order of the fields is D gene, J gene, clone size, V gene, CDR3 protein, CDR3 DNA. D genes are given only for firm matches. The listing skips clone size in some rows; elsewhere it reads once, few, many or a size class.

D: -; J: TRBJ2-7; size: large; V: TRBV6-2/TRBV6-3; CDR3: CASSQTYEQYF; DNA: TGTGCCAGCAGTCAGACCTACGAGCAGTACTTC
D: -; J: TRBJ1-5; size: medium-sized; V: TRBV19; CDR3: CASRASGRSQPQHF; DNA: TGTGCCAGTAGGGCATCCGGGCGTAGTCAGCCCCAGCATTTT
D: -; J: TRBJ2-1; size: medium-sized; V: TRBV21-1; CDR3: CASSALERGPEQFF; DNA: TGTGCCAGCAGCGCCTTGGAGAGGGGGCCTGAGCAGTTCTTC
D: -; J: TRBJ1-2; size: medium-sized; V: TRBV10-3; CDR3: CAINTGGINYGYTF; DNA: TGTGCCATCAACACAGGAGGAATTAACTATGGCTACACCTTC
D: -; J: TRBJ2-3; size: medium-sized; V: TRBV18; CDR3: CASSPNFRGLTDTQYF; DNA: TGTGCCAGCTCACCGAACTTCAGGGGTTTGACAGATACGCAGTATTTT
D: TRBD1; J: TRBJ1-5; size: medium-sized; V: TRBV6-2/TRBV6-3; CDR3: CASSVWGQGGQPQHF; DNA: TGTGCCAGCAGTGTTTGGGGACAGGGGGGACAGCCCCAGCATTTT
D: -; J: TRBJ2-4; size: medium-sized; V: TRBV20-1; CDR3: CSASTNLGGLAKNIQYF; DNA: TGCAGTGCTAGTACTAACCTGGGGGGTTTAGCCAAAAACATTCAGTACTTC
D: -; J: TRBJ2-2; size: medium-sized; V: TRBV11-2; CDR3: CASSTGQWDGELFF; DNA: TGTGCCAGCAGCACGGGACAATGGGACGGGGAGCTGTTTTTT
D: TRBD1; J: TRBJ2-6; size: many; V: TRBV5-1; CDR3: CASSLGDRPVGANVLTF; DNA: TGCGCCAGCAGCTTGGGGGACAGGCCCGTAGGGGCCAACGTCCTGACTTTC
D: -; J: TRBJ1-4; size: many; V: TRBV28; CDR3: CASTDSLATNEKLFF; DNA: TGTGCCAGCACGGACAGCCTTGCAACTAATGAAAAACTGTTTTTT
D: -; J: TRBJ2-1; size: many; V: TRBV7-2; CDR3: CASSLGGGFGEQFF; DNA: TGTGCCAGCAGCTTAGGAGGGGGTTTCGGTGAGCAGTTCTTC
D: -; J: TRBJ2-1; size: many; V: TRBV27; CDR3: CASSLFGNEQFF; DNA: TGTGCCAGCAGTTTATTCGGCAATGAGCAGTTCTTC
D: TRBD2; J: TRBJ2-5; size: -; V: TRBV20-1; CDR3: CSARHAGGTETQYF; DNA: TGCAGTGCTAGGCACGCGGGAGGAACAGAGACCCAGTACTTC
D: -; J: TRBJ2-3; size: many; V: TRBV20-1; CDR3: CSARGGQQDTQYF; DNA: TGCAGTGCTAGAGGAGGGCAGCAGGATACGCAGTATTTT
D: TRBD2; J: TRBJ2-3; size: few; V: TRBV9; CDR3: CASSPQLAGDGTQYF; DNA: TGTGCCAGCAGCCCACAACTAGCGGGGGACGGAACGCAGTATTTT
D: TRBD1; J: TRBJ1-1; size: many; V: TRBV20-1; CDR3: CSADRGRGTEAFF; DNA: TGCAGTGCTGACAGGGGGCGCGGCACTGAAGCTTTCTTT
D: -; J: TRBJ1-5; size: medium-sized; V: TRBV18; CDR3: CASSPSDRNQPQHF; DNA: TGTGCCAGCTCACCATCTGACAGAAATCAGCCCCAGCATTTT
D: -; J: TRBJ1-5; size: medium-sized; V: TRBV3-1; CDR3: CASSHGYNQPQHF; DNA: TGTGCCAGCAGCCACGGATACAATCAGCCCCAGCATTTT
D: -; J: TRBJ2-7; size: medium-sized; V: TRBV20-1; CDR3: CSAKGEGQIGEQYF; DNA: TGCAGTGCTAAGGGAGAGGGTCAGATAGGCGAGCAGTACTTC
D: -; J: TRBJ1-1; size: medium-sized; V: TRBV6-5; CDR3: CASSYQGTGEAFF; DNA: TGTGCCAGCAGTTACCAGGGTACTGGTGAAGCTTTCTTT
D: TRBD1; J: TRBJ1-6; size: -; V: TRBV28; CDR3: CASRQGDLNSSLHF; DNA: TGTGCCAGCAGACAGGGGGATCTTAATTCATCCCTCCACTTT
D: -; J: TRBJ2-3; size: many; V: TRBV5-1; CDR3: CASSSTTDTQYF; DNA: TGCGCCAGCAGCTCGACCACAGATACGCAGTATTTT
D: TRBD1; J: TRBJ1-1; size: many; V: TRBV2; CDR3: CASSGDRDTEAFF; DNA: TGTGCCAGCAGTGGGGACAGGGACACTGAAGCTTTCTTT
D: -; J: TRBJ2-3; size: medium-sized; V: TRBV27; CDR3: CASSREGRAYTQYF; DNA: TGTGCCAGCAGTCGCGAGGGGCGGGCATATACGCAGTATTTT
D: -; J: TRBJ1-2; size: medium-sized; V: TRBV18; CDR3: CASSPETGPTKDGYTF; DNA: TGTGCCAGCTCACCTGAGACCGGTCCCACGAAAGATGGCTACACCTTC
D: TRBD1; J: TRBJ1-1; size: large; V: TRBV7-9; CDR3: CASSQGQGGSMNTEAFF; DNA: TGTGCCAGCAGCCAGGGACAGGGAGGTTCCATGAACACTGAAGCTTTCTTT
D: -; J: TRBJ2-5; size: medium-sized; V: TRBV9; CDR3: CASSVAQGRQGQETQYF; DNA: TGTGCCAGCAGCGTGGCTCAAGGACGCCAGGGCCAAGAGACCCAGTACTTC
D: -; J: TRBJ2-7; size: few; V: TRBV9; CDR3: CASSVEAGPTYEQYF; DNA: TGTGCCAGCAGCGTAGAGGCGGGACCGACCTACGAGCAGTACTTC
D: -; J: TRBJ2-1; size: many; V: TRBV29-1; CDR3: CSVGLALHNEQFF; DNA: TGCAGCGTTGGGCTAGCGTTACACAATGAGCAGTTCTTC
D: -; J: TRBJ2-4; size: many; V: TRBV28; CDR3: CASSSPARTGWNIQYF; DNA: TGTGCCAGCAGTTCGCCAGCTAGGACGGGGTGGAACATTCAGTACTTC
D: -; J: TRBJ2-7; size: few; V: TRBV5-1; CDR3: CASSPTGPYEQYF; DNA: TGCGCCAGCAGCCCGACAGGACCTTACGAGCAGTACTTC
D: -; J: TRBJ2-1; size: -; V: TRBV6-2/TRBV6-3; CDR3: CASSYGGNEQFF; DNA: TGTGCCAGCAGTTACGGAGGCAATGAGCAGTTCTTC
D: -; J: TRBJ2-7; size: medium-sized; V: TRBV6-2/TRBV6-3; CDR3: CASSYVDYEQYF; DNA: TGTGCCAGCAGTTACGTGGACTACGAGCAGTACTTC
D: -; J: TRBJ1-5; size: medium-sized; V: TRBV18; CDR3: CASSRYPGLGGQPQHF; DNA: TGTGCCAGCTCCCGCTACCCGGGCCTGGGAGGTCAGCCCCAGCATTTT
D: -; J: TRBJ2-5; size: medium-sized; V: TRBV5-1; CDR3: CASSLYWGGQETQYF; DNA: TGCGCCAGCAGCTTGTATTGGGGCGGCCAAGAGACCCAGTACTTC
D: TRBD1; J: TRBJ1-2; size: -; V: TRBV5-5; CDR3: CASSLTGADYGYTF; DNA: TGTGCCAGCAGCCTGACAGGGGCTGACTATGGCTACACCTTC
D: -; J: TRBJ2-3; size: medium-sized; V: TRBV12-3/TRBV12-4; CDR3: CASGRSTDTQYF; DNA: TGTGCCAGCGGGAGAAGCACAGATACGCAGTATTTT
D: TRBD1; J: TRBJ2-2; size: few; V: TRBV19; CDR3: CASSTRQGYTGELFF; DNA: TGTGCCAGTAGTACCAGACAGGGTTACACCGGGGAGCTGTTTTTT
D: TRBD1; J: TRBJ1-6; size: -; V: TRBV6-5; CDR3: CASSVWTGDYNSPLHF; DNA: TGTGCCAGCAGTGTGTGGACAGGGGATTATAATTCACCCCTCCACTTT
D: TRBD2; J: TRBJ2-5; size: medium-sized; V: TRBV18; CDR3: CASSLAGNQETQYF; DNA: TGTGCCAGCTCGCTAGCGGGAAACCAAGAGACCCAGTACTTC
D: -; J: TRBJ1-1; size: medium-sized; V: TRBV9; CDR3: CASSARGSGSTEAFF; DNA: TGTGCCAGCAGCGCGCGGGGGTCTGGTTCCACTGAAGCTTTCTTT
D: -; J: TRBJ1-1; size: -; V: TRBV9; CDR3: CASSAEEDTEAFF; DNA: TGTGCCAGCAGCGCAGAGGAGGACACTGAAGCTTTCTTT
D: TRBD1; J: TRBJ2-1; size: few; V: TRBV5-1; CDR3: CASSLTGTGDNNEQFF; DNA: TGCGCCAGCAGCTTGACCGGGACAGGGGACAACAATGAGCAGTTCTTC
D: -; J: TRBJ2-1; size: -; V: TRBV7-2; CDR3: CASSYRPRNEQFF; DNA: TGTGCCAGCAGCTACAGGCCCAGGAATGAGCAGTTCTTC
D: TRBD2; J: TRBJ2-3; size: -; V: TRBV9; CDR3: CASSLAVAGGLRTDTKYF; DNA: TGTGCCAGCAGCCTAGCAGTAGCGGGAGGGCTCCGCACAGATACGAAGTATTTT
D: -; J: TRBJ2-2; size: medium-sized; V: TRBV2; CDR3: CASSEGEVSPGELFF; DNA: TGTGCCAGCAGTGAAGGGGAGGTTTCACCCGGGGAGCTGTTTTTT
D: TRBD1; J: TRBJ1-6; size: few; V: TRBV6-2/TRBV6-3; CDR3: CASSDWDRGPSPLHF; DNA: TGTGCCAGCAGCGACTGGGACAGGGGGCCTTCACCCCTCCACTTT
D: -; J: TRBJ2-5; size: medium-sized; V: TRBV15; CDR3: CATSRDTGGTQYF; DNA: TGTGCCACCAGCAGAGATACCGGGGGGACCCAGTACTTC
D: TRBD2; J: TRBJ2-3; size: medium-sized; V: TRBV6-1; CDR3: CASSEQPSGRGTDTQYF; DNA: TGTGCCAGCAGTGAACAGCCTAGCGGGAGGGGCACAGATACGCAGTATTTT
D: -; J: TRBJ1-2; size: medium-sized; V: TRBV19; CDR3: CASSMLGRYGYTF; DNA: TGTGCCAGTAGTATGCTGGGGAGGTATGGCTACACCTTC
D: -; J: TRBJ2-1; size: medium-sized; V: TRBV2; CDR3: CASSSGGGFNEQFF; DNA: TGTGCCAGCAGTAGCGGAGGGGGATTCAATGAGCAGTTCTTC
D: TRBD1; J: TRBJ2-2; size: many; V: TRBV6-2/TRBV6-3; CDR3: CASSLRQGAPGELFF; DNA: TGTGCCAGCAGTTTGAGACAGGGGGCGCCCGGGGAGCTGTTTTTT
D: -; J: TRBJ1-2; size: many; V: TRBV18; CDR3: CASSPLQGLAGYTF; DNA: TGTGCCAGCTCACCACTGCAGGGGCTCGCTGGCTACACCTTC
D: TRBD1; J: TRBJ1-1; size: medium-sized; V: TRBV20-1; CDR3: CSARGQGFPEAFF; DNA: TGCAGTGCCCGAGGACAGGGTTTTCCTGAAGCTTTCTTT
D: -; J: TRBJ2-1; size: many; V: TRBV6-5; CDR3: CASSRGALATTYNEQFF; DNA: TGTGCCAGCAGTCGGGGGGCCCTAGCGACGACCTACAATGAGCAGTTCTTC
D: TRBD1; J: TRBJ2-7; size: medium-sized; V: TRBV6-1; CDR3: CASSVRQGYEQYF; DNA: TGTGCCAGCAGTGTTAGACAGGGGTACGAGCAGTACTTC